Below, 21 T cell receptor beta chains from the same sample are listed, as sequenced in a study of cytomegalovirus exposure and HLA in healthy donors. The study ran its PCR with 60 Vbeta and 13 Jbeta primers. Measured with immunoSEQ multiplex PCR; TCRdb has only the in-frame clones, and not every one. This sample has a few hundred thousand clones; around 80% occur once, and the top ten carry less than 9%. Material: PBMCs. These receptor sequences come from an older woman in good health and CMV-seropositive.

This sequence joins TRBV18 and TRBJ2-2, with 8 bases fitting TRBD1. Trimming cost V 4 bases and J 3 bases; bases outside gene matches: 10. This CDR3 is built from 17 residues. Germline CDR1 is KGHSH and CDR2 is LQKENI. Written as DNA, the CDR3 is TGTGCCAGCTCACTTTCCAGGACAGGGCGGGACACCGGGGAGCTGTTTTTT. Translated, it gives CASSLSRTGRDTGELFF.

The chain employs TRBV28 and TRBJ2-7, with 12 bases fitting TRBD2. Germline assignment: CDR1 MDHEN and CDR2 SYDVKM. This CDR3 has 18 residues. After removal of 6 bases from V and 2 bases from J, the junction contained 14 bases not matched to a gene. As DNA, the CDR3 is TGTGCCAGCAGACGTGGGGCGACTAGCGGGAGATCTCCCTACGAGCAGTACTTC. It encodes CASRRGATSGRSPYEQYF.

This clone was counted only a few times. The J gene is TRBJ2-1, the V gene TRBV15; 8 bases match TRBD1. CDR1 and CDR2 (germline): LNHNV, YYDKDF (reference sequence). The V gene end was trimmed by 3 bases and the J gene end by 7 bases; junction bases not matched to a gene: 5. The CDR3 is made up of 14 amino acids. This CDR3 is CATSSWTGLNEQFF. CDR3 bases: TGTGCCACCAGCAGTTGGACAGGGCTGAATGAGCAGTTCTTC.

The chain recombines TRBV7-3 with TRBJ2-3; 7 bases line up with TRBD2. J gave up 4 bases and V 1 base, and 11 bases lay outside the gene matches. This CDR3 is 17 amino acids long. Germline CDR1 and CDR2: SGHTA and FQGTGA. The chain's CDR3 is CASSLNGRTPQADTQYF. The CDR3 DNA reads TGTGCCAGCAGCTTAAACGGGAGGACTCCTCAGGCAGATACGCAGTATTTT.

The chain is built from TRBV10-3 and TRBJ2-4; D unclear. The CDR3 is 17 amino acids. Germline V lookup: CDR1 ENHRY, CDR2 SYGVKD. Trimming removed 3 bases from V and 0 bases from J, with 15 bases in between. CDR3 coding DNA: TGTGCCATCAGTGATTCTCGGAGTGCCTTAGCCAAAAACATTCAGTACTTC. It yields the protein CAISDSRSALAKNIQYF.

The genes are TRBV5-6 and TRBJ2-5; D is undetermined. The ends were cut back, 3 bases at V and 4 bases at J, with 10 bases in the middle. Germline CDR1 SGHDT, CDR2 YYEEEE. This CDR3 comprises 13 residues. CDR3 DNA sequence: TGTGCCAGCAGCTCTCCCGGTGGAGAGACCCAGTACTTC. It specifies CASSSPGGETQYF.

This chain joins TRBV4-1 and TRBJ2-1; 7 bases fit TRBD2. This CDR3 has 16 residues. V dropped 0 bases and J dropped 8; count of bases not matched to a gene: 10. The V gene's germline CDR1 is MGHRA and CDR2 YSYEKL. CDR3 nucleotide sequence: TGCGCCAGCAGCCAAGATCTCCCCGGCGGGGGTTATGAGCAGTTCTTC. It codes for CASSQDLPGGGYEQFF.

The chain carries TRBV19 and TRBJ2-1, with 7 bases matching TRBD2. J gave up 10 bases and V 5 bases, and 5 bases lay outside the gene matches. The CDR3 covers 12 residues. The germline CDR1 and CDR2 sequences are LNHDA and SQIVND (reference sequence). The chain's CDR3 is CASSARLAEQFF. CDR3 coding DNA: TGTGCCAGTAGTGCTCGACTAGCCGAGCAGTTCTTC.

The chain employs TRBV28 and TRBJ2-7, with 10 bases that match TRBD1. In germline, CDR1 is MDHEN, CDR2 SYDVKM. This CDR3 has 16 amino acids. The ends lost 6 bases at V and 2 bases at J; junction bases unmatched: 10. For the CDR3, the DNA is TGTGCCAGCAGGCTCCTCGGGACAGGGGCTGCCTACGAGCAGTACTTC. This encodes CASRLLGTGAAYEQYF.

CDR3: CASSGTSGRREQYF. The CDR3 region has the DNA TGTGCCAGCAGTGGGACTAGCGGGAGACGTGAGCAGTACTTC. This rearrangement joins TRBV9 to TRBJ2-7, with 14 bases aligning to TRBD2. In germline, CDR1 is SGDLS, CDR2 YYNGEE. The CDR3 spans 14 residues. Unmatched junction bases numbered 5, after V lost 5 bases and J lost 7 bases.

The chain employs TRBV7-9 and TRBJ1-1, with 8 bases identical to TRBD1. The length of the CDR3 is 15 residues. J lost 5 bases, V lost 5 bases, and 10 bases had no gene match. Looked up from germline, CDR1 is SEHNR and CDR2 is FQNEAQ (reference sequence). Here the CDR3 DNA reads TGTGCCAGCAGCAACCCTGACAGGGGTAGGACTGAAGCTTTCTTT. As protein: CASSNPDRGRTEAFF.

This clone appeared once. V gene TRBV18 combines with J gene TRBJ2-5; 9 bases match TRBD2. Losses at the gene ends were 3 bases for V and 2 bases for J; bases not matched to a gene: 7. The CDR3 has 16 residues. Germline CDR1 and CDR2: KGHSH and LQKENI. The chain's CDR3 is CASSPLAGSGQETQYF. The DNA of the CDR3 is TGTGCCAGCTCACCTCTAGCGGGAAGTGGGCAAGAGACCCAGTACTTC.

The chain carries TRBV4-2 and TRBJ2-5; D gene uncertain. The CDR3 runs 11 residues. The germline gives CDR1 LGHNA, CDR2 YNFKEQ. V gave up 4 bases and J gave up 5 bases, with 5 bases separating them. The CDR3 region has the DNA TGTGCCAGCAGCCTTGAGGAGACCCAGTACTTC. It encodes CASSLEETQYF.

J is TRBJ2-7 and V is TRBV19; TRBD1 might be the D (6 bases). The V end lost 4 bases, the J end lost 6 bases, and 13 bases lay between the germline ends. This CDR3 comprises 13 residues. Germline V gene lookup returns CDR1 LNHDA and CDR2 SQIVND (reference sequence). DNA for the CDR3: TGTGCCAGTAGTACACCGGGACAAGGCGAGCAGTACTTC. Amino acids: CASSTPGQGEQYF.

V gene TRBV28 combines with J gene TRBJ1-1, with 7 positions matching TRBD1. In germline, CDR1 is MDHEN, CDR2 SYDVKM. The V gene end was trimmed by 3 bases and the J gene end by 1 base; junction bases not matched to a gene: 5. CDR3 length: 15 residues. In DNA, the CDR3 is TGTGCCAGCAGTTTCCCCCGGACAGGGAACACTGAAGCTTTCTTT. Protein: CASSFPRTGNTEAFF.

This chain joins TRBV6-4 and TRBJ2-1; a weak D match, TRBD2 (6 bases). Germline loops: CDR1 MRHNA, CDR2 SNTAGT. This CDR3 region has 15 residues. Trimming left V 2 bases short and J 6 bases short, with 14 bases between. In nucleotides, the CDR3 is TGTGCCAGCAGTGACGGGCGGGAATGGGCCAATGAGCAGTTCTTC. Translation gives CASSDGREWANEQFF.

The V gene is TRBV5-1, the J gene TRBJ2-7, with D possibly matching TRBD2 (5 bases). The V gene lost 5 bases and the J gene lost 0 bases, with 15 bases spanning the gap. Per germline, CDR1 SGHRS and CDR2 YFSETQ. The CDR3 loop spans 15 amino acids. The CDR3 region has the DNA TGCGCCAGCAGGCCCGGACTGGGAAGCTCCTACGAGCAGTACTTC. Residues: CASRPGLGSSYEQYF.

J is TRBJ2-1 and V is TRBV7-2; 7 nucleotides match TRBD2. This CDR3 comprises 15 residues. Losses at the gene ends were 5 bases for V and 0 bases for J; bases not matched to a gene: 4. From germline, CDR1 is SGHTA and CDR2 FQGNSA. The CDR3 region has the DNA TGTGCCAGCAGCGTCGGGAGGTACTCCTACAATGAGCAGTTCTTC. Its protein product is CASSVGRYSYNEQFF.

V usage is TRBV9 and J usage is TRBJ2-4, with D perhaps TRBD1 (5 bases). The CDR3 has 14 residues. The V gene's germline CDR1 is SGDLS and CDR2 YYNGEE. V dropped 0 bases and J dropped 4 bases, with 8 bases sitting between them. The CDR3 spells CASSVEDRKNIQYF. The DNA for the CDR3 is TGTGCCAGCAGCGTAGAAGACAGAAAAAACATTCAGTACTTC.

The sample holds one count of this clone. V and J are TRBV7-9 and TRBJ2-7, with 7 bases lining up with TRBD1. CDR3 length: 13 residues. With V trimmed by 5 bases and J by 7 bases, 8 bases remained unmatched. In germline, CDR1 is SEHNR, CDR2 FQNEAQ (reference sequence). The CDR3 region is CASSPTGLGEQYF. CDR3 DNA sequence: TGTGCCAGCAGCCCGACAGGGTTGGGGGAGCAGTACTTC.

The genes are TRBV7-8 and TRBJ2-7, with 7 bases identical to TRBD1. The CDR3 consists of 16 residues. V shed 5 bases, J shed 2 bases, and the junction held 12 bases outside the gene matches. The germline V gene has CDR1 SGHVS and CDR2 FQNEAQ. CDR3 in DNA: TGTGCCAGCAGCAGAAACAGGGGCCCCTCTACCTACGAGCAGTACTTC. Its protein product is CASSRNRGPSTYEQYF.